The subject of this entry is one T cell receptor beta chain. The data stem from a study of blood T cell repertoires in COVID-19. Study-wide context: Both acute and convalescent COVID-19 samples were obtained from the United States, Italy and Spain. PBMCs, B-cell-depleted T cells, or T cells provided the cDNA or gDNA that made up the material.

Clones were read by immunoSEQ multiplex PCR, and TCRdb kept only the in-frame ones, dropping some. The data contain about 81,000 clones, almost 90% of them singletons. Sequenced input: peripheral blood. This clonotype originated in a woman aged 80 or over with acute or convalescent COVID-19.

The CDR3 sequence is CASSTEGDTEAFF. The CDR3 bases are TGTGCCAGCAGCACCGAGGGGGACACTGAAGCTTTCTTT. The J gene is TRBJ1-1, the V gene TRBV11-2, with TRBD1 as a possible D gene (6 bases). V was pared by 5 bases and J by 3 bases, with 10 bases between. The V gene's germline CDR1 is SGHAT and CDR2 FQNNGV. This CDR3 comprises 13 residues. The full variable domain, with the rest looked up from reference TRBV11-2 and TRBJ1-1, is EAGVAQSPRYKIIEKRQSVAFWCNPISGHATLYWYQQILGQGPKLLIQFQNNGVVDDSQLPKDRFSAERLKGVDSTLKIQPAKLEDSAVYLCASSTEGDTEAFFGQGTRLTVV.